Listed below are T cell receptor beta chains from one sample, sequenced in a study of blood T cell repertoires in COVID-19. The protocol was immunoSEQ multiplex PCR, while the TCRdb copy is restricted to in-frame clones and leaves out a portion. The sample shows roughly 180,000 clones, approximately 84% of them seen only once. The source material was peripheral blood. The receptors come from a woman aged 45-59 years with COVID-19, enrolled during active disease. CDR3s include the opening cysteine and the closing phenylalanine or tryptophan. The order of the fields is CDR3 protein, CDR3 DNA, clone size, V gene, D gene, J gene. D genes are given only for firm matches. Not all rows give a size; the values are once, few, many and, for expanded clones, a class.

CASSIFPRGRGSTDTQYF TGTGCCAGTAGTATATTCCCCCGGGGGAGGGGTAGCACAGATACGCAGTATTTT . TRBV19 TRBD2 TRBJ2-3
CASTKTGVPYEQYF TGTGCCAGCACCAAGACAGGGGTCCCTTACGAGCAGTACTTC once TRBV27 TRBD1 TRBJ2-7
CAWSGVGPSGNTIYF TGTGCCTGGAGTGGTGTCGGTCCCTCTGGAAACACCATATATTTT . TRBV30 . TRBJ1-3
CASRGGRDQPQHF TGTGCCAGTAGGGGGGGGCGAGATCAGCCCCAGCATTTT . TRBV19 . TRBJ1-5
CSVRRGSGTEAFF TGCAGCGTCCGCAGGGGTAGTGGCACTGAAGCTTTCTTT . TRBV29-1 . TRBJ1-1
CASRQESGGNLRTDTQYF TGTGCCAGCAGACAAGAAAGCGGGGGGAACCTCCGCACAGATACGCAGTATTTT . TRBV14 TRBD2 TRBJ2-3
CASSVEFTDTQYF TGTGCCAGCAGTGTGGAGTTCACAGATACGCAGTATTTT . TRBV2 . TRBJ2-3
CASSFPGTGDSPLHF TGCGCCAGCAGTTTCCCCGGGACAGGGGACTCACCCCTCCACTTT . TRBV5-1 TRBD1 TRBJ1-6
CATSRARLAGNNEQYF TGTGCCACCAGCCGGGCGAGGCTAGCGGGGAACAACGAGCAGTACTTC . TRBV15 TRBD2 TRBJ2-7
CASSSTGLYGYTF TGTGCCAGCAGCTCGACAGGTCTCTATGGCTACACCTTC . TRBV11-2 . TRBJ1-2
CASSYIQGADTIYF TGTGCCAGCAGTTATATACAGGGGGCGGACACCATATATTTT . TRBV28 TRBD1 TRBJ1-3
CASSKAGQPQHF TGTGCCAGCAGCAAAGCCGGGCAGCCCCAGCATTTT . TRBV21-1 . TRBJ1-5
CANSETSGGGDTQYF TGTGCCAACAGCGAGACTAGCGGGGGTGGAGATACGCAGTATTTT . TRBV9 TRBD2 TRBJ2-3
CASSSGGASGGGETQYF TGTGCCAGCAGCTCCGGTGGGGCTAGCGGGGGGGGAGAGACCCAGTACTTC once TRBV9 TRBD2 TRBJ2-5
CASTSFTGSSTDTQYF TGTGCCAGCACCTCCTTCACGGGTTCTAGCACAGATACGCAGTATTTT . TRBV2 . TRBJ2-3
CARTWDRRNSPLHF TGTGCCAGGACTTGGGACAGACGTAATTCACCCCTCCACTTT few TRBV6-4 TRBD1 TRBJ1-6
CASSQVLGQGGDGYTF TGCGCCAGCAGCCAAGTTTTGGGACAGGGAGGCGATGGCTACACCTTC once TRBV4-1 TRBD1 TRBJ1-2
CASRLQGTGSEQYF TGTGCCAGCAGATTACAGGGGACCGGGAGCGAGCAGTACTTC . TRBV2 . TRBJ2-7
CASSGGQNTGELFF TGTGCCAGCAGCGGCGGACAGAACACCGGGGAGCTGTTTTTT . TRBV7-9 . TRBJ2-2
CASSSVLGGRPRRGYTF TGTGCCAGCAGCTCGGTGTTAGGGGGACGACCGAGGCGTGGCTACACCTTC . TRBV7-2 . TRBJ1-2